This TCR beta chain was captured by sequencing in a study of T cell responses to AZD1222 COVID-19 vaccine. Findings and limits, study-wide: The donors showed a predominance of white British ancestry and of females, with possible underestimation of clonal diversity.

This clone was observed once. The antigen is unknown. Germline V gene data show CDR1 as SNHLY and CDR2 as FYNNEI. CDR3 length: 13 residues. With 8 bases clipped from V and 4 bases from J, the junction kept 5 bases outside the gene matches. Some clones are missing from TCRdb's copy, which holds only in-frame ones; the method was immunoSEQ multiplex PCR. The data show some 180,000 clones, with approximately 90% seen just once and 1.5% to 2% held by the top ten. Researchers grouped second doses given at about 4 or about 12 weeks into one pool. This chain links TRBV2 with TRBJ1-5; 7 positions match TRBD1. The sample consisted of peripheral blood, taken 28 days after the second AZD1222 dose. This sequence was found in an adult who received the AZD1222 COVID-19 vaccine. The CDR3, as DNA: TGTGCCAGCCTTGGGACAGTTAATCAGCCCCAGCATTTT. It translates to CASLGTVNQPQHF.